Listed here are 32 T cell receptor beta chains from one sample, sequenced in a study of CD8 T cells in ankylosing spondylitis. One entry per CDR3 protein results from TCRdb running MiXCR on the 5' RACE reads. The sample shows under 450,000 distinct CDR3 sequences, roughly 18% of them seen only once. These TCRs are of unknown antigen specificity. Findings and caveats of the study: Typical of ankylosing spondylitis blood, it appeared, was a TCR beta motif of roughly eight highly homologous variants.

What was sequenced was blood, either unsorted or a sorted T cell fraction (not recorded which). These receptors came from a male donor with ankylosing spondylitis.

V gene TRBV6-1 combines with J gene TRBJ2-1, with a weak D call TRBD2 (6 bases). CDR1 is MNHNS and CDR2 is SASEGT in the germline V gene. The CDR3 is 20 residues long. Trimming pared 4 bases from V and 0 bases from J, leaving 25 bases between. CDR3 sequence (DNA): TGTGCCAGCAGTGTAACGTATGGCCTAGCGAGAGTCAGCTCCTACAATGAGCAGTTCTTC. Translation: CASSVTYGLARVSSYNEQFF.

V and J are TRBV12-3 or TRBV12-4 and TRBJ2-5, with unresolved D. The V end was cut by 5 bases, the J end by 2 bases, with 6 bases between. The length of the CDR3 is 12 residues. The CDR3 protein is CASSTLQETQYF. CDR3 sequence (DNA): TGTGCCAGCAGTACACTACAAGAGACCCAGTACTTC.

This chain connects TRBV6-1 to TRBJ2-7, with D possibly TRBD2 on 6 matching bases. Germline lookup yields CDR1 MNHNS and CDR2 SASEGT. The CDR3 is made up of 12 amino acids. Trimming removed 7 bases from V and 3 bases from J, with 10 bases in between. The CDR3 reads CASTGDYYEQYF. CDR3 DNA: TGTGCCAGCACGGGGGATTACTACGAGCAGTACTTC.

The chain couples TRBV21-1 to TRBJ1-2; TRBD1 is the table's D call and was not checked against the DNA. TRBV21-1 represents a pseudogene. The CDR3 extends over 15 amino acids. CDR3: CASSKGGTGGGGYTF. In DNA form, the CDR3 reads TGTGCCAGCAGCAAAGGAGGGACAGGGGGCGGTGGCTACACCTTC.

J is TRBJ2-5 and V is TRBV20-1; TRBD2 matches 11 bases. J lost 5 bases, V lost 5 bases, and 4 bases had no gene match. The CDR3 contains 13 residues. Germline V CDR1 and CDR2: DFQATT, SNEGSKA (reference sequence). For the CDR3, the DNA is TGCAGTGCTCTACTAGCGGGAGTGGAGACCCAGTACTTC. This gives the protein CSALLAGVETQYF.

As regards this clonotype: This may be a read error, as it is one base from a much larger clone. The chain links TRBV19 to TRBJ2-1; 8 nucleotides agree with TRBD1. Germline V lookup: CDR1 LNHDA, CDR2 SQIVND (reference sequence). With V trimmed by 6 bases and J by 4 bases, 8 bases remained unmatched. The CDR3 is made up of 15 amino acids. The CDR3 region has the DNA TGTGCCAGTAGCCACCGGGACAGGTCGTACAATGAGCAGTTCTTC. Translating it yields CASSHRDRSYNEQFF.

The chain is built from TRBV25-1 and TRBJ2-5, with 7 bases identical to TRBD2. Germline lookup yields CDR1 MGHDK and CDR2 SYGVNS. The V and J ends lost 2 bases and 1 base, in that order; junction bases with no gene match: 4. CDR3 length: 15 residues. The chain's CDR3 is CASSEGGRGQETQYF. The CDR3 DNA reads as TGTGCCAGCAGTGAAGGTGGGAGGGGCCAAGAGACCCAGTACTTC.

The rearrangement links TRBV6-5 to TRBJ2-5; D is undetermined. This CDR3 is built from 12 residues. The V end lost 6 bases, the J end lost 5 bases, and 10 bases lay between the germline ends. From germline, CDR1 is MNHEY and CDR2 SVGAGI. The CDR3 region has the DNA TGTGCCAGCAGCAAAAGGTCGGAGACCCAGTACTTC. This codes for CASSKRSETQYF.

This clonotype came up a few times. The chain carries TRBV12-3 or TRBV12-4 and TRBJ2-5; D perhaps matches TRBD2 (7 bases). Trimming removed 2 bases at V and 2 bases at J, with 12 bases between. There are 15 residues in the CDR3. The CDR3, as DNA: TGTGCCAGCAGTTTACGCGGGGGCGGGCAAGAGACCCAGTACTTC. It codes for CASSLRGGGQETQYF.

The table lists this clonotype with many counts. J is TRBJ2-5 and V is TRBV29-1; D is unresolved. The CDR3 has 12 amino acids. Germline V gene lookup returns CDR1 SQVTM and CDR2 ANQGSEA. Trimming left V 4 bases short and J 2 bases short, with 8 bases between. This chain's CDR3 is CSVADGQETQYF. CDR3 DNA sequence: TGCAGCGTTGCGGACGGGCAAGAGACCCAGTACTTC. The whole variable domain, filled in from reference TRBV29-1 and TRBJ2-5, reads SAVISQKPSRDICQRGTSLTIQCQVDSQVTMMFWYRQQPGQSLTLIATANQGSEATYESGFVIDKFPISRPNLTFSTLTVSNMSPEDSSIYLCSVADGQETQYFGPGTRLLVL.

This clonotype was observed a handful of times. In DNA, the CDR3 is TGTGCCACACTGCCCACGACAGGGGATTTATACGAGCAGTACTTC. Translating gives CATLPTTGDLYEQYF. The chain is built from TRBV6-2 or TRBV6-3 and TRBJ2-7; 8 nucleotides align to TRBD1. The CDR3 loop spans 15 amino acids. Germline loops: CDR1 MNHEY, CDR2 SVGEGT. The junction had 15 bases not matched to a gene; V was cut back by 10 bases and J by 4 bases.

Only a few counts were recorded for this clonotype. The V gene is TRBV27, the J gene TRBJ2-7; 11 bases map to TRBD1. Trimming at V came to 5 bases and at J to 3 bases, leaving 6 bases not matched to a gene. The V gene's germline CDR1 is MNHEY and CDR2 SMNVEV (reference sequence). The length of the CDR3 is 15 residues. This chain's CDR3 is CASSPRTGGHYEQYF. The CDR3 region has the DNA TGTGCCAGCAGTCCCCGGACAGGGGGCCACTACGAGCAGTACTTC.

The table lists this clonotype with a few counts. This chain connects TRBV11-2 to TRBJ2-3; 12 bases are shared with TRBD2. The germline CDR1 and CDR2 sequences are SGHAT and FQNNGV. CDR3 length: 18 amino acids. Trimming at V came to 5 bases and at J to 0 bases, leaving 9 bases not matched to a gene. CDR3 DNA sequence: TGTGCCAGCAGCGCCCGATGGACTAGCGGGGCGAGCACAGATACGCAGTATTTT. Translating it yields CASSARWTSGASTDTQYF.

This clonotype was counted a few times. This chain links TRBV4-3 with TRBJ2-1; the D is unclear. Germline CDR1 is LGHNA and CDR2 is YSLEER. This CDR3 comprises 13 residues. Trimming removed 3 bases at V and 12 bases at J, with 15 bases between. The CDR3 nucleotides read TGCGCCAGCAGCCAGGAGCCCTATTCGGCGCAGTTCTTC. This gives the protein CASSQEPYSAQFF.

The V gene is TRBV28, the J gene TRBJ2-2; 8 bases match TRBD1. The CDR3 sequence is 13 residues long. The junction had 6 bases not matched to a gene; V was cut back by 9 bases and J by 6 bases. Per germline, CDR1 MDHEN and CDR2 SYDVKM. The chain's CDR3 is CARAGQGSGELFF. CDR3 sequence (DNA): TGTGCCAGAGCCGGACAGGGATCCGGGGAGCTGTTTTTT. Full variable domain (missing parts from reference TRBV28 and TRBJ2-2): DVKVTQSSRYLVKRTGEKVFLECVQDMDHENMFWYRQDPGLGLRLIYFSYDVKMKEKGDIPEGYSVSREKKERFSLILESASTNQTSMYLCARAGQGSGELFFGEGSRLTVL.

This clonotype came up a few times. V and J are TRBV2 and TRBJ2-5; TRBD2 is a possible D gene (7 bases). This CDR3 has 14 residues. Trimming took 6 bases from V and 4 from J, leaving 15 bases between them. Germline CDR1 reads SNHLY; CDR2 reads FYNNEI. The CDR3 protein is CASRAGAGVETQYF. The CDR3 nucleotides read TGTGCCAGCAGGGCGGGGGCCGGAGTAGAGACCCAGTACTTC. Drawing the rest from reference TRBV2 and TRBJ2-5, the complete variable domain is EPEVTQTPSHQVTQMGQEVILRCVPISNHLYFYWYRQILGQKVEFLVSFYNNEISEKSEIFDDQFSVERPDGSNFTLKIRSTKLEDSAMYFCASRAGAGVETQYFGPGTRLLVL.

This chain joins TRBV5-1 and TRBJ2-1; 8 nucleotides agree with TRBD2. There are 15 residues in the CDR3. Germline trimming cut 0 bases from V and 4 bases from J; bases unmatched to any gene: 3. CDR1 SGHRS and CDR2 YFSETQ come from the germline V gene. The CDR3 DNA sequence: TGCGCCAGCAGCTTGGTTGTAGCGGGATACAATGAGCAGTTCTTC. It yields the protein CASSLVVAGYNEQFF.

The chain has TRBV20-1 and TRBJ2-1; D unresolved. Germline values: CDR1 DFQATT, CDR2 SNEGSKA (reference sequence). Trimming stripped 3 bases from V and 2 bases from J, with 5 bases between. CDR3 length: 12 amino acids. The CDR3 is CSARLAYNEQFF. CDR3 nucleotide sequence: TGCAGTGCTAGGCTAGCCTACAATGAGCAGTTCTTC.

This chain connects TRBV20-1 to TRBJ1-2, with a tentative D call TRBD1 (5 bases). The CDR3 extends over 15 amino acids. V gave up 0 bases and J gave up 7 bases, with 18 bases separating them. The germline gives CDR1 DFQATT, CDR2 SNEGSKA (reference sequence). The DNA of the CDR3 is TGCAGTGCTAGAGATTATTTGGGACCGTCGGGTGGCTACACCTTC. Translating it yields CSARDYLGPSGGYTF.

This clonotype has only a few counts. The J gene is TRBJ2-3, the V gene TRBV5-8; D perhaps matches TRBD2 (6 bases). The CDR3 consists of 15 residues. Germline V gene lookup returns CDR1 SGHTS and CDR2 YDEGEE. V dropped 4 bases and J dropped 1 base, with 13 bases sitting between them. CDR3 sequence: CASSPGLRGTDTQYF. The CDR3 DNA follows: TGTGCCAGCAGCCCCGGACTACGGGGCACAGATACGCAGTATTTT.

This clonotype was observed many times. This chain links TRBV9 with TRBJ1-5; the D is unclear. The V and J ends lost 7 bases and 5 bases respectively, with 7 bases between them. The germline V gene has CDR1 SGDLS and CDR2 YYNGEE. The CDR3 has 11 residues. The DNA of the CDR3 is TGTGCCAGCCCCCCCCATCAGCCCCAGCATTTT. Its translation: CASPPHQPQHF.

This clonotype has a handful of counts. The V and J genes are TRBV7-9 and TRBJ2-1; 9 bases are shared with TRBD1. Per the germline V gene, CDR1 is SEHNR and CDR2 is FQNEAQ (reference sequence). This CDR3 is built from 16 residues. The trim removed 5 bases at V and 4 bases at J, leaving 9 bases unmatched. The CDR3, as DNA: TGTGCCAGCAGCCCGGACAGGGGACGCGTTTACAATGAGCAGTTCTTC. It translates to CASSPDRGRVYNEQFF.

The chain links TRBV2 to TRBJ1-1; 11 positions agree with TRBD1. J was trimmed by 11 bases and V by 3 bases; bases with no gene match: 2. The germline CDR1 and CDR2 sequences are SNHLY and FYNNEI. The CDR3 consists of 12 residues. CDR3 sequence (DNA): TGTGCCAGCAGTGAGGACAGGGGGCATGCTTTCTTT. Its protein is CASSEDRGHAFF.

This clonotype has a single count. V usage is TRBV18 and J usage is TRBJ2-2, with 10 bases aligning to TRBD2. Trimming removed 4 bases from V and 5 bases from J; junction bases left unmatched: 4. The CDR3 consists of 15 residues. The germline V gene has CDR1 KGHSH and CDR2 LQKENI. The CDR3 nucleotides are TGTGCCAGCTCACGGCTAGCGGGAGTTACCGGGGAGCTGTTTTTT. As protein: CASSRLAGVTGELFF.

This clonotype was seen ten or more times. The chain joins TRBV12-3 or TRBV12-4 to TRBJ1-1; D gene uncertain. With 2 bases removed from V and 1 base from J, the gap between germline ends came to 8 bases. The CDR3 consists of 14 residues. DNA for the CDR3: TGTGCCAGCAGTTTAATAGGGAAGAACACTGAAGCTTTCTTT. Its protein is CASSLIGKNTEAFF.

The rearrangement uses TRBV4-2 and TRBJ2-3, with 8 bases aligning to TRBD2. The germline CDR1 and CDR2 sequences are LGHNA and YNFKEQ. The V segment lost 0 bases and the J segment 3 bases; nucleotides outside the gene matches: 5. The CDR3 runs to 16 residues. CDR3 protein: CASSQDRASGTDTQYF. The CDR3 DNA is TGTGCCAGCAGCCAAGATCGGGCTAGCGGGACAGATACGCAGTATTTT.

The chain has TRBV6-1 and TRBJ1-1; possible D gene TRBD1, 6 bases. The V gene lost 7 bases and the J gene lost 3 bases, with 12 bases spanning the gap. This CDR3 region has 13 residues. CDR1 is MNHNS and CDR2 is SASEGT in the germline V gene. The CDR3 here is CASTGEVYTEAFF. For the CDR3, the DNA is TGTGCCAGCACAGGGGAGGTTTACACTGAAGCTTTCTTT.

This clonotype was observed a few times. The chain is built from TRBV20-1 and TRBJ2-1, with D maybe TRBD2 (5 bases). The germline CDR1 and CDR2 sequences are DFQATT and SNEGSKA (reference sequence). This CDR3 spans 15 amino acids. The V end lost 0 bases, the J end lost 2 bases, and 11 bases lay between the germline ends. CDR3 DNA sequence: TGCAGTGCTAGAGATCTAGCAGAGACCTACAATGAGCAGTTCTTC. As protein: CSARDLAETYNEQFF.

The CDR3 nucleotides read TGTGCCAGCAGCTTAGCGGCAGGGCAGAACACTGAAGCTTTCTTT. Translated, it gives CASSLAAGQNTEAFF. The rearrangement joins TRBV7-2 to TRBJ1-1; D may be TRBD1 (5 bases). The CDR3 runs 15 residues. Deletions cut 0 bases from V and 1 base from J, with 9 bases between. Germline V gene data show CDR1 as SGHTA and CDR2 as FQGNSA.

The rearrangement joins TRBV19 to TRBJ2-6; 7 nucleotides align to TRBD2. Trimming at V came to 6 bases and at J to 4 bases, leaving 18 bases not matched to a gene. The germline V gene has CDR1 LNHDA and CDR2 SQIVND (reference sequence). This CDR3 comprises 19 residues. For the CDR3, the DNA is TGTGCCAGTAGCCAAGATCCGGGGGGAACCTCTTCCGGGGCCAACGTCCTGACTTTC. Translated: CASSQDPGGTSSGANVLTF.

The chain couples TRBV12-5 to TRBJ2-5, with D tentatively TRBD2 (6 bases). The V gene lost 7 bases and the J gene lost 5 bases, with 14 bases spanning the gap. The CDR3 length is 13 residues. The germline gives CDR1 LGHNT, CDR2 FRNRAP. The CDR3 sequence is CASARRLEETQYF. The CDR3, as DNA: TGTGCTAGTGCCCGGCGACTAGAGGAGACCCAGTACTTC.

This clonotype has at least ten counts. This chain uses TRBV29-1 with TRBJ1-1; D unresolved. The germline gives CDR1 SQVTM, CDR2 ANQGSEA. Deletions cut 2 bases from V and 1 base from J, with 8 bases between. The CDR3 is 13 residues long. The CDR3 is CSVETNGNTEAFF. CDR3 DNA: TGCAGCGTTGAAACAAATGGGAACACTGAAGCTTTCTTT.